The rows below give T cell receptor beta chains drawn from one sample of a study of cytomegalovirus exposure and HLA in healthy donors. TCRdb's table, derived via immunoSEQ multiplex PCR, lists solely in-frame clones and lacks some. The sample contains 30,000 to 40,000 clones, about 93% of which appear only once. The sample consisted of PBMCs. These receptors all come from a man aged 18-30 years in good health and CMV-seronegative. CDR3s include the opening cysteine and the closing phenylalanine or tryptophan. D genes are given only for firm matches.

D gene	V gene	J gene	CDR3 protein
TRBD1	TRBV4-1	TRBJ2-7	CASSQPGQGLGEQYF
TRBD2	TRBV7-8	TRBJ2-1	CASSPTSTYNEQFF
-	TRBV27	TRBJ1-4	CASSFGRADSLEKLFF
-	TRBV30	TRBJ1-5	CAWRGGSNQPQHF
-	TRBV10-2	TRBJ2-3	CASRSGSTDTQYF
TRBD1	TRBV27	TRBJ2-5	CASSSHPRQGWGETQYF
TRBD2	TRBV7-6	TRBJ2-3	CASSSRDYTPSTDTQYF
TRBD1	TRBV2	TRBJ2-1	CASSGQGAGNEQFF
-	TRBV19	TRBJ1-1	CASSPQMNTEAFF
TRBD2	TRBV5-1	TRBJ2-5	CASSPLLAGQGETQYF
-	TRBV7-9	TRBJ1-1	CASSLVGVNTEAFF
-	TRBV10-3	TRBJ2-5	CAISGGGTNQETQYF
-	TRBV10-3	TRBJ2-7	CAISESAGSTDEQYF
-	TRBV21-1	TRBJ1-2	CASSKGTGRDGYTF
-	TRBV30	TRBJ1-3	CAWTQGSSGNTIYF
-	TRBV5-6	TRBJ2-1	CASWLAPTEQFF
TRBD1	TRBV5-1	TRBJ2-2	CASSLKGASAGELFF
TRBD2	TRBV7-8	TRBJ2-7	CASSLAPSGRTTKQYF
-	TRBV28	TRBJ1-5	CASRVAGQPQHF
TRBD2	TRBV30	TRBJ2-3	CAWGLRGGVTDTQYF
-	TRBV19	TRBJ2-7	CASSMTVGYGQYF
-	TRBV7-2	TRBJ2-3	CASSLGPGLRDTQYF
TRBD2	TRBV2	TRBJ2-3	CASSDIHLAGSSTDTQYF
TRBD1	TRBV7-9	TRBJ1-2	CASSWGQGVGYTF
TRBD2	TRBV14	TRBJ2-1	CASSSRSGRQGEQFF
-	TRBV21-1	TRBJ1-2	CASSKGGQVFDYGYTF
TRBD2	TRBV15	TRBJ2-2	CATSLGLAGDPPNTGELFF
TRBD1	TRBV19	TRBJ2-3	CASSPWDRGTDTQYF